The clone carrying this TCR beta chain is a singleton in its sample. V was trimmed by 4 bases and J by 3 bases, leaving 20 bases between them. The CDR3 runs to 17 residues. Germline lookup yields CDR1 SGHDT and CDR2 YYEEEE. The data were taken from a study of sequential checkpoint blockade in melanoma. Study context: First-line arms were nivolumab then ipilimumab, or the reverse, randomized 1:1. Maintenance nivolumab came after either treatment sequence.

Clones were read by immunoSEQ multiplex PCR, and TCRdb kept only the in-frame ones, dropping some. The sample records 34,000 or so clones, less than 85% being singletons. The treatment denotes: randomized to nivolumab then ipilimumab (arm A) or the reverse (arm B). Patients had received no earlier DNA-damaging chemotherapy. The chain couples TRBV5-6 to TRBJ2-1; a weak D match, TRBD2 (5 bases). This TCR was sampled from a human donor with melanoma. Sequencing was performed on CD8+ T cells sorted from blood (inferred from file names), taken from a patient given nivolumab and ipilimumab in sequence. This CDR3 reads CASSAGPAAFSYNEQFF. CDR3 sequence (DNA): TGTGCCAGCAGCGCGGGCCCCGCGGCCTTCAGCTACAATGAGCAGTTCTTC.